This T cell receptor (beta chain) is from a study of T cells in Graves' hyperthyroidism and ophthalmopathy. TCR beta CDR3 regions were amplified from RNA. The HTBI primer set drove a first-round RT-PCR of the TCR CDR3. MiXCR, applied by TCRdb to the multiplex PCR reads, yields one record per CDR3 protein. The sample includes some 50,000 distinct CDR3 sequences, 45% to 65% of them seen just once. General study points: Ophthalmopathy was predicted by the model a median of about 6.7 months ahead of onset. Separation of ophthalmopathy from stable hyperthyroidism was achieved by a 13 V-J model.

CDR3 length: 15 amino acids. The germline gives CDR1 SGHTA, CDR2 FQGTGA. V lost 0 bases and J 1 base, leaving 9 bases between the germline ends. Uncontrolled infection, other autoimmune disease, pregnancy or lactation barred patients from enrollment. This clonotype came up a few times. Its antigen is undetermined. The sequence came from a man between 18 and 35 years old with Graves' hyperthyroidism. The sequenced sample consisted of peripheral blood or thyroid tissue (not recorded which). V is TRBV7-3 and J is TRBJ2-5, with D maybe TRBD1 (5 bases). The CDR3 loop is CASSLTGQIQETQYF. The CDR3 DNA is TGTGCCAGCAGCTTAACGGGGCAAATCCAAGAGACCCAGTACTTC.